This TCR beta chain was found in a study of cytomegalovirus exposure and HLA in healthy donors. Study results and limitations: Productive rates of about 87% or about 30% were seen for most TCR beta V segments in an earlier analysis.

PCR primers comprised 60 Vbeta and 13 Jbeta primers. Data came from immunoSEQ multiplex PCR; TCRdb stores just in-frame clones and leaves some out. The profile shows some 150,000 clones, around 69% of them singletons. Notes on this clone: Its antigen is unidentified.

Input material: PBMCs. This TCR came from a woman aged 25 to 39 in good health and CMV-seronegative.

CDR3 loop: CASSLRQGTTYFYGYTF. In DNA, the CDR3 is TGCGCCAGCAGTCTCCGACAGGGGACAACTTATTTCTATGGCTACACCTTC. The J gene is TRBJ1-2, the V gene TRBV23-1; 8 bases match TRBD1. TRBV23-1 has ORF status, its function being uncertain. Trimming took 4 bases from V and 4 from J; bases not matched to a gene: 14. The CDR3 loop spans 17 amino acids.